This TCR beta chain was retrieved from a study of T-cell reconstitution after alpha-beta-depleted transplantation in children. Molecular barcoding with unique molecular identifiers was used for the TCRbeta library. One entry per CDR3 protein, called by TCRdb with MiXCR from the PCR reads. The sample lists more than 400,000 distinct CDR3 sequences, roughly two fifths seen once, with around 29% in the top ten. The ends were cut back, 2 bases at V and 2 bases at J, with 10 bases in the middle. The germline CDR1 and CDR2 sequences are SGHRS and YFSETQ. CDR3 size: 14 residues. This clonotype was recorded many times. As yet, its antigen is unknown. The study, taken as a whole, reports: From surviving recipient T cells and thymic progenitors came the high day-60 TCRbeta diversity observed in some patients. After one year, T-cell counts and TCRbeta diversity mostly came from new T cells.

Material: PBMCs, obtained before TCRalphabeta/CD19-depleted stem cell transplant. The chain links TRBV5-1 to TRBJ2-5; perhaps TRBD1 as D (6 bases). The TCR was taken from a girl between 2 and 10 years old with aplastic anemia, due to receive a stem cell transplant. For the CDR3, the DNA is TGCGCCAGCAGCTTAGGACAGCTACAAGAGACCCAGTACTTC. Residues: CASSLGQLQETQYF.